The 20 T cell receptor beta chains reported below all come from one sample, sequenced in a study of post-analysis software for immune sequencing data. Study-wide results and caveats: Patients had higher frequencies than controls of about five TRBV segments, including TRBV5-6, TRBV5-1 and TRBV20-1.

Included in the TCR beta cDNA libraries were unique molecular identifiers. TCRdb used MiXCR to reprocess the PCR reads, holding one entry per CDR3 protein. The profile shows 750,000 to 950,000 distinct CDR3 sequences, 35% to 55% of them singletons. Their antigens remain unidentified. Sequenced sample: blood. The receptors were gathered from a girl between 10 and 17 years old with multiple sclerosis.

J is TRBJ2-5 and V is TRBV24-1; D is tentatively TRBD1 or TRBD2 (5 bases each). The J call may be mistaken, given a closer DNA end match to TRBJ2-7. The CDR3 totals 14 residues. CDR1 KGHDR and CDR2 SFDVKD come from the germline V gene. CDR3 sequence (DNA): TGTGCCACCAGTGATGGGGGTTCTAACTACGAGCAGTACTTC. Translation gives CATSDGGSNYEQYF.

The rearrangement joins TRBV12-5 to TRBJ2-1; 8 bases are shared with TRBD2. The CDR3 is 16 residues long. V lost 4 bases to trimming and J lost 8 bases; unmatched junction nucleotides: 13. From germline, CDR1 is LGHNT and CDR2 FRNRAP. The CDR3 is CASGSLRGLGSYEQFF. DNA for the CDR3: TGTGCTAGTGGTTCTCTTCGGGGACTAGGCAGTTATGAGCAGTTCTTC. Looking up the rest from reference TRBV12-5 and TRBJ2-1 gives the full variable domain: DARVTQTPRHKVTEMGQEVTMRCQPILGHNTVFWYRQTMMQGLELLAYFRNRAPLDDSGMPKDRFSAEMPDATLATLKIQPSEPRDSAVYFCASGSLRGLGSYEQFFGPGTRLTVL.

This sequence joins TRBV20-1 and TRBJ2-1, with a possible D match to TRBD1 (6 bases). CDR3 length: 12 residues. CDR1 DFQATT and CDR2 SNEGSKA come from the germline V gene (reference sequence). Trimming shortened V by 6 bases and J by 7 bases, and 13 bases separated the two germline ends. CDR3 nucleotide sequence: TGCAGTGCCAAGAGGGGGTGGAATGAGCAGTTCTTC. Translated, it gives CSAKRGWNEQFF.

The J gene is TRBJ2-1, the V gene TRBV10-3, with D perhaps given as TRBD1 or TRBD2 (6 bases each). The CDR3 covers 14 residues. The germline V gene encodes CDR1 ENHRY and CDR2 SYGVKD. Trimming shortened V by 10 bases and J by 0 bases, and 13 bases separated the two germline ends. The CDR3 nucleotides read TGTGCCACCAAGGGGGGTAGCTCCTACAATGAGCAGTTCTTC. This codes for CATKGGSSYNEQFF.

The rearrangement uses TRBV7-2 and TRBJ2-1, with a tentative D call TRBD2 (6 bases). V lost 4 bases to trimming and J lost 5 bases, with 15 bases between them. This CDR3 is built from 15 residues. The V gene's germline CDR1 is SGHTA and CDR2 FQGNSA. The CDR3: CASSWRSSAHNEQFF. Written as DNA, the CDR3 is TGTGCCAGCAGCTGGCGGTCTAGCGCCCACAATGAGCAGTTCTTC. Using reference TRBV7-2 and TRBJ2-1 for the parts outside the CDR3, the full variable domain is GAGVSQSPSNKVTEKGKDVELRCDPISGHTALYWYRQSLGQGLEFLIYFQGNSAPDKSGLPSDRFSAERTGGSVSTLTIQRTQQEDSAVYLCASSWRSSAHNEQFFGPGTRLTVL.

J is TRBJ2-1 and V is TRBV7-9; 9 nucleotides align to TRBD1. The germline V gene encodes CDR1 SEHNR and CDR2 FQNEAQ (reference sequence). There are 16 residues in the CDR3. The J segment lost 7 bases and the V segment lost 0 bases, leaving 7 bases of the junction unmatched. CDR3 DNA: TGTGCCAGCAGCTTAGCTTCCGGGACAGGGAAGAATGAGCAGTTCTTC. This encodes CASSLASGTGKNEQFF.

The chain couples TRBV30 to TRBJ2-7; D unresolved. The J call is doubtful: the DNA matches TRBJ2-5 better. Per germline, CDR1 GTSNPN and CDR2 SVGIG (reference sequence). The CDR3 covers 13 residues. CDR3 nucleotide sequence: TGTGCCTGGAGTCCTTACTCGAAGGAGACCCAGTACTTC. The encoded protein is CAWSPYSKETQYF.

The chain is built from TRBV29-1 and TRBJ2-7; either TRBD1 or TRBD2 may fit D (7 bases each). Trimming cost V 5 bases and J 5 bases, with 16 bases left between them. Germline assignment: CDR1 SQVTM and CDR2 ANQGSEA. This CDR3 is built from 13 residues. The CDR3 region has the DNA TGCAGCGTTTGGGAGGGGGCGCTCAACGAGCAGTACTTC. Translating it yields CSVWEGALNEQYF.

V usage is TRBV2 and J usage is TRBJ1-5, with TRBD1 as a possible D gene (5 bases). Between the trimmed V and J ends, which lost 4 bases and 4 bases, there was a span of 8 bases. The germline CDR1 and CDR2 sequences are SNHLY and FYNNEI. The CDR3 has 13 residues. CDR3 protein: CASSGQTNQPQHF. CDR3 DNA: TGTGCCAGCAGTGGACAGACGAATCAGCCCCAGCATTTT.

The chain employs TRBV5-1 and TRBJ2-5; D not resolved. V lost 4 bases and J lost 1, with 11 bases in between. This CDR3 is 14 amino acids long. The V gene's germline CDR1 is SGHRS and CDR2 YFSETQ. The CDR3 bases are TGCGCCAGCAGCGATGGACGGTTCCAAGAGACCCAGTACTTC. Residues: CASSDGRFQETQYF.

This clonotype was seen a few times. This rearrangement joins TRBV6-6 to TRBJ2-5; TRBD2 matches at 10 bases. The V segment lost 2 bases and the J segment 1 base; nucleotides outside the gene matches: 4. The germline V gene encodes CDR1 MNHNY and CDR2 SVGAGI (reference sequence). This CDR3 has 16 amino acids. The CDR3 nucleotides are TGTGCCAGCAGTTACGGGCTAGCGGGAGTCCAAGAGACCCAGTACTTC. The encoded protein is CASSYGLAGVQETQYF.

This sequence joins TRBV12-3 or TRBV12-4 and TRBJ2-5, with D unresolved. Trimming removed 3 bases from V and 1 base from J, with 3 bases in between. This CDR3 comprises 12 residues. CDR3 DNA: TGTGCCAGCAGTTTCCCCCAAGAGACCCAGTACTTC. Protein sequence: CASSFPQETQYF.

This chain connects TRBV2 to TRBJ1-2; 11 positions agree with TRBD1. Trimming at V came to 6 bases and at J to 7 bases, leaving 4 bases not matched to a gene. The CDR3 extends over 13 amino acids. CDR1 is SNHLY and CDR2 is FYNNEI in the germline V gene. This chain's CDR3 is CASSGQGAIGYTF. CDR3 in DNA: TGTGCCAGCAGCGGACAGGGGGCGATTGGCTACACCTTC.

This clonotype showed up just once. Here the CDR3 DNA reads TGCGCCAGCAGCCCCCGGGACAGCTCAAACACTGAAGCTTTCTTT. Translation gives CASSPRDSSNTEAFF. The rearrangement joins TRBV5-1 to TRBJ1-1; TRBD1 matches at 7 bases. CDR1 SGHRS and CDR2 YFSETQ come from the germline V gene. J was trimmed by 2 bases and V by 4 bases; bases with no gene match: 8. The CDR3 contains 15 residues.

The genes are TRBV5-6 and TRBJ2-3, with TRBD1 as a possible D gene (5 bases). V dropped 3 bases and J dropped 1 base, with 15 bases sitting between them. Looked up from germline, CDR1 is SGHDT and CDR2 is YYEEEE. The CDR3 runs to 16 residues. CDR3: CASSSWTWFGTDTQYF. In nucleotides, the CDR3 is TGTGCCAGCAGCTCCTGGACATGGTTCGGCACAGATACGCAGTATTTT.

This chain connects TRBV7-3 to TRBJ2-6; unclear D gene. The V gene lost 5 bases and the J gene lost 0 bases, with 11 bases spanning the gap. Germline CDR1 and CDR2: SGHTA and FQGTGA. This CDR3 contains 16 residues. DNA of the CDR3: TGTGCCAGCAGCACAATGGGCGGCTCTGGGGCCAACGTCCTGACTTTC. Protein: CASSTMGGSGANVLTF.

As concerns this clonotype: At one end, the junction sequence differs from germline, possibly due to a read error. This chain links TRBV5-1 with TRBJ2-1, with a tentative D call TRBD2 (5 bases). CDR1 is SGHRS and CDR2 is YFSETQ in the germline V gene. The CDR3 has 13 amino acids. The chain's CDR3 is CAGSLTTNFEQFF. CDR3 nucleotide sequence: TGCGCCGGCAGCCTAACGACTAATTTTGAGCAGTTCTTC.

The gene calls are TRBV20-1 and TRBJ2-2; 9 bases fit TRBD2. V was clipped by 2 bases and J by 5 bases; unmatched bases: 9. CDR3 length: 16 amino acids. Germline loops: CDR1 DFQATT, CDR2 SNEGSKA (reference sequence). CDR3 amino acids: CSARIGGRAFTGELFF. In DNA, the CDR3 is TGCAGTGCTAGAATTGGCGGGAGGGCCTTTACCGGGGAGCTGTTTTTT.

The sample holds a few counts of this clonotype. In nucleotides, the CDR3 is TGTGCCAGCAGTTTAAACAGGTTCTCTGGAAACACCATATATTTT. Translation: CASSLNRFSGNTIYF. The rearrangement joins TRBV6-5 to TRBJ1-3, with a weak D call TRBD1 (5 bases). This CDR3 is 15 amino acids long. V lost 4 bases to trimming and J lost 0 bases, with 10 bases between them. The germline CDR1 and CDR2 sequences are MNHEY and SVGAGI.

The chain has TRBV4-3 and TRBJ2-1, with 11 bases that match TRBD2. After removal of 3 bases from V and 3 bases from J, the junction contained 4 bases not matched to a gene. Germline-derived CDR1 and CDR2 are LGHNA and YSLEER. The CDR3 is made up of 16 amino acids. CDR3 residues: CASSQETSGSYNEQFF. The CDR3 DNA reads TGCGCCAGCAGCCAGGAAACTAGCGGGAGCTACAATGAGCAGTTCTTC.